This entry lists 32 T cell receptor beta chains sequenced from one sample in a study of CD8+ T cells in alopecia areata. RNA extraction and reverse transcription yielded cDNA as sequencing template. Some clones are missing from TCRdb's copy, which holds only in-frame ones; the method was immunoSEQ multiplex PCR. The profile covers approximately 150,000 clones, with around 64% appearing a single time and about an eighth taken by the ten largest. The specimen comprised CD8+ T cells sorted from blood, sampled at week 0. These receptors came from a human donor with alopecia areata.

This rearrangement joins TRBV27 to TRBJ1-2, with 8 bases aligning to TRBD1. Germline CDR1 and CDR2: MNHEY and SMNVEV (reference sequence). CDR3 length: 16 residues. Trimming took 6 bases from V and 6 from J; bases not matched to a gene: 15. Here the CDR3 reads CASSRTGISRGDGYTF. The CDR3 region has the DNA TGTGCCAGCAGCCGGACAGGGATTAGCAGGGGAGATGGCTACACCTTC.

The CDR3 coding sequence is TGTGCCAGCTTAGGGGGCTACGAGCAGTACTTC. It codes for CASLGGYEQYF. The J gene is TRBJ2-7, the V gene TRBV7-9, with D possibly TRBD1 on 6 matching bases. Germline V gene data show CDR1 as SEHNR and CDR2 as FQNEAQ (reference sequence). CDR3 length: 11 amino acids. Trimming shortened V by 8 bases and J by 3 bases, and 8 bases separated the two germline ends.

Of note for this clone: Other DNA sequences in the same sample also yield this CDR3. This chain connects TRBV5-1 to TRBJ2-7; D not certain. Per the germline V gene, CDR1 is SGHRS and CDR2 is YFSETQ. V was pared by 0 bases and J by 6 bases, with 4 bases between. This CDR3 comprises 11 residues. This CDR3 reads CASSLGGEQYF. The DNA of the CDR3 is TGCGCCAGCAGCTTGGGAGGCGAGCAGTACTTC.

This clone was seen a few times. The J gene is TRBJ2-3, the V gene TRBV27; no clear D. CDR3 length: 13 amino acids. The germline gives CDR1 MNHEY, CDR2 SMNVEV (reference sequence). Trimming shortened V by 2 bases and J by 6 bases, and 9 bases separated the two germline ends. CDR3 residues: CASSLNILDTQYF. The CDR3 DNA is TGTGCCAGCAGTTTAAACATACTCGATACGCAGTATTTT.

In its sample, this clone was seen once. The rearrangement joins TRBV28 to TRBJ2-7; D perhaps matches TRBD2 (5 bases). The V gene lost 3 bases and the J gene lost 2 bases, with 5 bases spanning the gap. From germline, CDR1 is MDHEN and CDR2 SYDVKM. The CDR3 runs 12 residues. CDR3 protein: CASSLTTYEQYF. CDR3 in DNA: TGTGCCAGCAGTTTGACTACCTACGAGCAGTACTTC. The whole variable domain, filled in from reference TRBV28 and TRBJ2-7, reads DVKVTQSSRYLVKRTGEKVFLECVQDMDHENMFWYRQDPGLGLRLIYFSYDVKMKEKGDIPEGYSVSREKKERFSLILESASTNQTSMYLCASSLTTYEQYFGPGTRLTVT.

The chain joins TRBV5-4 to TRBJ2-3; D is ambiguous. V was cut by 4 bases and J by 7 bases, with 19 bases left in between. The germline V gene has CDR1 SGHNT and CDR2 YYREEE (reference sequence). The CDR3 contains 15 residues. CDR3 protein: CASSTANRTPYTQYF. The CDR3 DNA is TGTGCCAGCAGCACCGCAAACCGAACGCCCTATACGCAGTATTTT.

CDR3 loop: CASSESGDWTEAFF. The CDR3 coding sequence is TGTGCCAGCAGTGAATCTGGGGATTGGACTGAAGCTTTCTTT. The chain couples TRBV6-1 to TRBJ1-1; no reliable D call. Germline loops: CDR1 MNHNS, CDR2 SASEGT. V lost 2 bases and J lost 5, with 12 bases in between. The CDR3 is made up of 14 amino acids.

J is TRBJ2-7 and V is TRBV11-2; perhaps D is TRBD1 or TRBD2 (5 bases each). This CDR3 comprises 14 residues. V was clipped by 5 bases and J by 1 base, with 12 bases between them. Per germline, CDR1 SGHAT and CDR2 FQNNGV. The CDR3 DNA is TGTGCCAGCAGCCCTAGCACAGGATCCTACGAGCAGTACTTC. It yields the protein CASSPSTGSYEQYF.

The rearrangement uses TRBV27 and TRBJ2-4; unclear D gene. Trimming shortened V by 6 bases and J by 0 bases, and 6 bases separated the two germline ends. Germline values: CDR1 MNHEY, CDR2 SMNVEV (reference sequence). CDR3 length: 13 amino acids. The CDR3 DNA follows: TGTGCCAGCAGCGGTCTAGCCAAAAACATTCAGTACTTC. Protein: CASSGLAKNIQYF.

This clone was counted a few times. Other DNA sequences in this specimen translate into the identical CDR3. The chain combines TRBV5-1 with TRBJ2-4, with 7 bases that match TRBD1. Looked up from germline, CDR1 is SGHRS and CDR2 is YFSETQ. V gave up 4 bases and J gave up 0 bases; unmatched junction bases: 7. The CDR3 contains 16 residues. The CDR3 sequence: CASSARQGRAKNIQYF. CDR3 DNA: TGCGCCAGCAGCGCCCGACAGGGTAGAGCCAAAAACATTCAGTACTTC.

This chain joins TRBV29-1 and TRBJ2-7; D is ambiguous. Germline assignment: CDR1 SQVTM and CDR2 ANQGSEA. The V end was cut by 1 base, the J end by 3 bases, with 7 bases between. This CDR3 contains 12 residues. The CDR3 DNA reads as TGCAGCGTTGAAGTGAGCAACTACGAGCAGTACTTC. The encoded protein is CSVEVSNYEQYF.

CDR3 nucleotides: TGTGCCAGCAGCAGAATCGACAGGGAAGCTTTCTTT. Protein sequence: CASSRIDREAFF. The rearrangement links TRBV7-9 to TRBJ1-1; TRBD1 is a possible D gene (6 bases). CDR3 length: 12 residues. Germline V gives CDR1 SEHNR, CDR2 FQNEAQ (reference sequence). V lost 5 bases, J lost 8 bases, and 12 bases lay in between.

The chain carries TRBV30 and TRBJ1-5; TRBD1 matches at 7 bases. J gave up 10 bases and V 1 base, and 10 bases lay outside the gene matches. Germline V CDR1 and CDR2: GTSNPN, SVGIG (reference sequence). The CDR3 sequence is 14 residues long. The CDR3 DNA reads TGTGCCTGGAGTGGGGACAGTGGCGGATACCCCCAGCATTTT. It codes for CAWSGDSGGYPQHF.

The count of this clone is one. This rearrangement joins TRBV5-1 to TRBJ2-1; D call uncertain. This CDR3 spans 16 amino acids. Per the germline V gene, CDR1 is SGHRS and CDR2 is YFSETQ. Deletions cut 0 bases from V and 0 bases from J, with 10 bases between. For the CDR3, the DNA is TGCGCCAGCAGCTTGGAAGGACCTAGCTCCTACAATGAGCAGTTCTTC. It is translated as CASSLEGPSSYNEQFF.

The rearrangement joins TRBV6-5 to TRBJ2-1; 8 bases are a match to TRBD2. CDR3 size: 15 residues. The J segment lost 7 bases and the V segment lost 6 bases, leaving 11 bases of the junction unmatched. Germline CDR1 and CDR2: MNHEY and SVGAGI. CDR3 loop: CASSPGTSVWNEQFF. The DNA for the CDR3 is TGTGCCAGCAGCCCCGGGACTAGTGTTTGGAATGAGCAGTTCTTC.

The DNA for the CDR3 is TGTGCCAGCAGCCGGACCGTCTACGAGCAGTACTTC. Its translation: CASSRTVYEQYF. The chain employs TRBV9 and TRBJ2-7; D call uncertain. Germline CDR1 reads SGDLS; CDR2 reads YYNGEE. CDR3 length: 12 amino acids. The ends were cut back, 4 bases at V and 3 bases at J, with 8 bases in the middle.

The chain employs TRBV5-1 and TRBJ1-1; no clear D gene. The CDR3 is made up of 14 amino acids. V was clipped by 0 bases and J by 1 base, with 7 bases between them. Germline V lookup: CDR1 SGHRS, CDR2 YFSETQ. The CDR3 reads CASSLAGENTEAFF. The CDR3 nucleotides read TGCGCCAGCAGCTTGGCCGGCGAGAACACTGAAGCTTTCTTT. The complete variable domain, with remaining parts taken from reference TRBV5-1 and TRBJ1-1, reads KAGVTQTPRYLIKTRGQQVTLSCSPISGHRSVSWYQQTPGQGLQFLFEYFSETQRNKGNFPGRFSGRQFSNSRSEMNVSTLELGDSALYLCASSLAGENTEAFFGQGTRLTVV.

The chain combines TRBV11-3 with TRBJ2-2; no definite D call. V was shortened by 6 bases and J by 0 bases, with 11 bases between the two germline ends. CDR3 size: 15 residues. The germline CDR1 and CDR2 sequences are SGHNT and YENEEA. The CDR3 DNA is TGTGCCAGCAGACGACTGGGGACGAACACCGGGGAGCTGTTTTTT. Protein product: CASRRLGTNTGELFF.

J is TRBJ2-7 and V is TRBV30; no clear D gene. CDR3 length equals 12 residues. Germline assignment: CDR1 GTSNPN and CDR2 SVGIG (reference sequence). CDR3 coding DNA: TGTGCTTACCGGCGCCGATCCTACGAGCAGTACTTC. It encodes CAYRRRSYEQYF. Combining the CDR3 with reference TRBV30 and TRBJ2-7 gives the whole variable domain SQTIHQWPATLVQPVGSPLSLECTVEGTSNPNLYWYRQAAGRGLQLLFYSVGIGQISSEVPQNLSASRPQDRQFILSSKKLLLSDSGFYLCAYRRRSYEQYFGPGTRLTVT.

The chain couples TRBV29-1 to TRBJ2-5; possible D gene TRBD1, 5 bases. Matching the DNA end better, TRBJ2-7 makes the J call doubtful. This CDR3 spans 11 amino acids. CDR1 is SQVTM, CDR2 ANQGSEA, per germline. CDR3 in amino acids: CSVGQTYEQYF. CDR3 coding DNA: TGCAGCGTTGGACAGACCTACGAGCAGTACTTC.

The J gene is TRBJ2-3, the V gene TRBV7-2; the match to TRBD1 covers 9 bases. The CDR3 has 15 amino acids. In germline, CDR1 is SGHTA, CDR2 FQGNSA. The V gene end was trimmed by 9 bases and the J gene end by 6 bases; junction bases not matched to a gene: 13. The CDR3 spells CASHGTGRLWDTQYF. CDR3 coding DNA: TGTGCCAGTCATGGGACAGGGAGACTTTGGGATACGCAGTATTTT.

This clone was seen once. The chain is built from TRBV29-1 and TRBJ1-1; 8 bases line up with TRBD1. Per germline, CDR1 SQVTM and CDR2 ANQGSEA. The CDR3 extends over 13 amino acids. With V trimmed by 3 bases and J by 8 bases, 8 bases remained unmatched. CDR3 in amino acids: CSVDQRQGREAFF. CDR3 DNA sequence: TGCAGCGTTGACCAAAGACAGGGGCGCGAAGCTTTCTTT.

The chain uses TRBV6-1 and TRBJ2-7; possibly TRBD1 or TRBD2 for D (5 bases each). Trimming cost V 8 bases and J 3 bases, with 17 bases left between them. The germline V gene encodes CDR1 MNHNS and CDR2 SASEGT. The CDR3 covers 14 residues. The CDR3 region is CASGLGDPLYEQYF. The CDR3 region has the DNA TGTGCCAGCGGTCTTGGGGACCCCCTCTACGAGCAGTACTTC.

This chain joins TRBV2 and TRBJ1-4; the D is unclear. The CDR3 spans 14 residues. With 2 bases removed from V and 8 bases from J, the gap between germline ends came to 12 bases. Germline CDR1 is SNHLY and CDR2 is FYNNEI. The CDR3 is CASSELGKGEKLFF. DNA for the CDR3: TGTGCCAGCAGTGAATTGGGTAAAGGAGAAAAACTGTTTTTT.

This clone has a handful of counts. The chain recombines TRBV7-6 with TRBJ1-5, with 11 bases identical to TRBD1. The CDR3 has 17 amino acids. The V gene end was trimmed by 4 bases and the J gene end by 0 bases; junction bases not matched to a gene: 5. From germline, CDR1 is SGHVS and CDR2 FNYEAQ. Here the CDR3 DNA reads TGTGCCAGCAGCTCCGGGACAGGGGGTGGTAGCAATCAGCCCCAGCATTTT. It specifies CASSSGTGGGSNQPQHF. The full variable domain, with the rest looked up from reference TRBV7-6 and TRBJ1-5, is GAGVSQSPRYKVTKRGQDVALRCDPISGHVSLYWYRQALGQGPEFLTYFNYEAQQDKSGLPNDRFSAERPEGSISTLTIQRTEQRDSAMYRCASSSGTGGGSNQPQHFGDGTRLSIL.

This clone was seen a handful of times. V usage is TRBV5-6 and J usage is TRBJ1-1, with D unclear. This CDR3 has 13 residues. CDR1 and CDR2 from the germline V gene are SGHDT and YYEEEE. V was shortened by 0 bases and J by 4 bases, with 7 bases between the two germline ends. CDR3 loop: CASSLGTATEAFF. As DNA, the CDR3 is TGTGCCAGCAGCTTGGGTACAGCCACTGAAGCTTTCTTT.

The chain carries TRBV11-3 and TRBJ1-1; the D is unclear. Looked up from germline, CDR1 is SGHNT and CDR2 is YENEEA. V was clipped by 1 base and J by 6 bases, with 15 bases between them. The CDR3 consists of 15 residues. As DNA, the CDR3 is TGTGCCAGCAGCTTAGGGGGAGAGGTTAACCCTGAAGCTTTCTTT. Its translation is CASSLGGEVNPEAFF.

This chain links TRBV4-1 with TRBJ2-7; TRBD1 matches at 7 bases. The CDR3 consists of 13 residues. Germline CDR1 is MGHRA and CDR2 is YSYEKL. V lost 6 bases and J lost 2; bases outside the gene matches: 4. CDR3 sequence: CASSYGQAYEQYF. The CDR3 DNA sequence: TGCGCCAGCAGTTACGGACAGGCCTACGAGCAGTACTTC.

This clone was seen only a few times. The chain employs TRBV29-1 and TRBJ2-7, with no clear D. The CDR3 is made up of 15 amino acids. Looked up from germline, CDR1 is SQVTM and CDR2 is ANQGSEA. Trimming took 4 bases from V and 2 from J, leaving 18 bases between them. CDR3 DNA sequence: TGCAGCGTTGCCCTACGGCCAGGAGAAACCTACGAGCAGTACTTC. This gives the protein CSVALRPGETYEQYF.

This rearrangement joins TRBV2 to TRBJ1-5; 8 bases align to TRBD1. CDR1 is SNHLY and CDR2 is FYNNEI in the germline V gene. Trimming removed 2 bases from V and 1 base from J; junction bases left unmatched: 1. This CDR3 is 15 amino acids long. CDR3 amino acids: CASSEYRGSNQPQHF. CDR3 in DNA: TGTGCCAGCAGTGAATACAGGGGGAGCAATCAGCCCCAGCATTTT.

The chain recombines TRBV19 with TRBJ1-1, with D perhaps TRBD1 (6 bases). The CDR3 has 15 amino acids. Trimming took off 3 bases at V and 1 base at J, with 12 bases between the two ends. Germline-derived CDR1 and CDR2 are LNHDA and SQIVND (reference sequence). Written as DNA, the CDR3 is TGTGCCAGTAGTATCGCGGACAGTGCGAACACTGAAGCTTTCTTT. Protein product: CASSIADSANTEAFF.

Here the CDR3 DNA reads TGTGCCAGCAGCTCACGGGACAGGGATAATCAGCCCCAGCATTTT. It yields the protein CASSSRDRDNQPQHF. V usage is TRBV5-6 and J usage is TRBJ1-5; 9 bases line up with TRBD1. This CDR3 comprises 15 residues. The V and J ends lost 3 bases and 4 bases, in that order; junction bases with no gene match: 5. Germline CDR1 SGHDT, CDR2 YYEEEE.